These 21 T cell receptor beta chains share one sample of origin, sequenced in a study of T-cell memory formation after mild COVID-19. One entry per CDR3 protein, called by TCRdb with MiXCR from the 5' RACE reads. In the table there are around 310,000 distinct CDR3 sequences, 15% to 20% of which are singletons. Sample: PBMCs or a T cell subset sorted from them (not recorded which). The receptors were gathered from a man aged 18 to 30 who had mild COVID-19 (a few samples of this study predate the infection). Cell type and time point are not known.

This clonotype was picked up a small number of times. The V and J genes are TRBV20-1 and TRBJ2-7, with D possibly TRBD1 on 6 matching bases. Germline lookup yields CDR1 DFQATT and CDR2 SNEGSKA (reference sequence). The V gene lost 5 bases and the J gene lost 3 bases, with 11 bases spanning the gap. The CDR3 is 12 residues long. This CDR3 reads CSALTDSYEQYF. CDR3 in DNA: TGCAGTGCTCTGACGGACAGCTACGAGCAGTACTTC.

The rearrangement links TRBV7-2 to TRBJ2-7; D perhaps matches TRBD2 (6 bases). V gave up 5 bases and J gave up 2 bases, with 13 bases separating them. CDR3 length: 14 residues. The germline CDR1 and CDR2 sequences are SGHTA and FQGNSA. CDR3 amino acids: CASSPQGGAYEQYF. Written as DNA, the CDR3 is TGTGCCAGCAGCCCCCAGGGAGGTGCCTACGAGCAGTACTTC. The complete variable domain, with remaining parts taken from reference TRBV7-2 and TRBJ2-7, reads GAGVSQSPSNKVTEKGKDVELRCDPISGHTALYWYRQSLGQGLEFLIYFQGNSAPDKSGLPSDRFSAERTGGSVSTLTIQRTQQEDSAVYLCASSPQGGAYEQYFGPGTRLTVT.

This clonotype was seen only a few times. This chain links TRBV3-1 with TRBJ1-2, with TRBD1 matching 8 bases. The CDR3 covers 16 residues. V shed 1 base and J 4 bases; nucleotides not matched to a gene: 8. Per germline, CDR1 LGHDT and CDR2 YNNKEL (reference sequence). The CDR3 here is CASSQVPGQGFYGYTF. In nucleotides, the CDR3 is TGTGCCAGCAGCCAAGTCCCCGGACAGGGTTTCTATGGCTACACCTTC.

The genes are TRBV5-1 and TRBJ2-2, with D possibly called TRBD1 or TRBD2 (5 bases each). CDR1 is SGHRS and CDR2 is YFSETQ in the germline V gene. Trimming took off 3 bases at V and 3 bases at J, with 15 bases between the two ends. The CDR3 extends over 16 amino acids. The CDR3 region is CASSSTVGRDTGELFF. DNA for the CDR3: TGCGCCAGCAGCTCCACCGTGGGGCGGGACACCGGGGAGCTGTTTTTT.

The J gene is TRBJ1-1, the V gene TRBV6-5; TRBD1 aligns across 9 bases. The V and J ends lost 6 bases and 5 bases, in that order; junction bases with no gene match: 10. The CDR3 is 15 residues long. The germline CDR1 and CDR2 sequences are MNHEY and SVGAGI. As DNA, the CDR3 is TGTGCCAGCAGAACCGGGACAGGGTCGAGTACTGAAGCTTTCTTT. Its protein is CASRTGTGSSTEAFF.

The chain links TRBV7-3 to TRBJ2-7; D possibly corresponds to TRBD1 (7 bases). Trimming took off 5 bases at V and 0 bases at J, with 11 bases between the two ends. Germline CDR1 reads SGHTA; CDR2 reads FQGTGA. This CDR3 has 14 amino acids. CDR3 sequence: CASSPGGPSYEQYF. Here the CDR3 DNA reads TGTGCCAGCAGCCCAGGGGGGCCCTCCTACGAGCAGTACTTC.

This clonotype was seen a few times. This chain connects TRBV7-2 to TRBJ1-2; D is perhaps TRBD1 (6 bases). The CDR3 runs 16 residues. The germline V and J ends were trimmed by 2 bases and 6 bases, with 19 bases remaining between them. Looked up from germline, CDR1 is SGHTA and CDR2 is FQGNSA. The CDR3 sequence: CASSLKGHNTLDGYTF. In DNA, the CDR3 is TGTGCCAGCAGCTTAAAGGGACACAATACCCTAGATGGCTACACCTTC.

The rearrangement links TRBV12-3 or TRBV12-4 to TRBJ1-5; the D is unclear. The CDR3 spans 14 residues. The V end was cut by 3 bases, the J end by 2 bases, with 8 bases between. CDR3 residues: CASSFQQGNQPQHF. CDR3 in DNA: TGTGCCAGCAGTTTCCAGCAGGGCAATCAGCCCCAGCATTTT.

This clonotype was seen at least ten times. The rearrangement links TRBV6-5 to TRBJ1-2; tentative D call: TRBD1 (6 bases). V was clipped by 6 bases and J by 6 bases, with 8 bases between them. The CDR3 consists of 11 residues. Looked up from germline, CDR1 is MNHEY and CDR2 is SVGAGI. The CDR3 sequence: CASRGTNGYTF. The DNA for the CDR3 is TGTGCCAGCAGAGGGACAAATGGCTACACCTTC.

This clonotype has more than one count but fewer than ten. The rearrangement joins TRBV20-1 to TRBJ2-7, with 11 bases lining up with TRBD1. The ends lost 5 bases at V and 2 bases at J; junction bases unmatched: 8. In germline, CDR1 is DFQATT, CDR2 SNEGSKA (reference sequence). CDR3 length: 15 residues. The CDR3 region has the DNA TGCAGTGCTCGTCGTGGGACAGGGGGTACCTACGAGCAGTACTTC. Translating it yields CSARRGTGGTYEQYF.

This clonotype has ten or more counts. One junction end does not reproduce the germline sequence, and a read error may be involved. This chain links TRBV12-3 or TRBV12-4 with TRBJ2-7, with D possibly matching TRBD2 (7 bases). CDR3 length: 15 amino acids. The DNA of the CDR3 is TGTGCCAGCAGGTCCCTTGGGGGGGCTAGAAGGCCTCCTCTCTTC. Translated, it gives CASRSLGGARRPPLF.

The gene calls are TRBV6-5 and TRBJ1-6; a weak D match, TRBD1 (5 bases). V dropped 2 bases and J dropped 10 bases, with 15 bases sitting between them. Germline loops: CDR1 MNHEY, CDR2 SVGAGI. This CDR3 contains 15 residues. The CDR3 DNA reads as TGTGCCAGCAGTTACGGGGGAGGGTGGAACTCACCCCTCCACTTT. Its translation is CASSYGGGWNSPLHF.

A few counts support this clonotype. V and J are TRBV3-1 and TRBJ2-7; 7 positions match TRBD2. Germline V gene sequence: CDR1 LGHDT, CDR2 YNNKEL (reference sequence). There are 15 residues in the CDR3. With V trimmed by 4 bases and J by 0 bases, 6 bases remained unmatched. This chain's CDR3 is CASSPFGGGSYEQYF. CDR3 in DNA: TGTGCCAGCAGCCCGTTTGGCGGGGGCTCCTACGAGCAGTACTTC.

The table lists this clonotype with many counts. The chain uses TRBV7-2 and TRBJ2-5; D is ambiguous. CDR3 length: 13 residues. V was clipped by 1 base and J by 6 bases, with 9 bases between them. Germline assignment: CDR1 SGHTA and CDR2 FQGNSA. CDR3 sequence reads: CASSLGLDQTQYF. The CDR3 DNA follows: TGTGCCAGCAGCTTAGGGCTAGATCAGACCCAGTACTTC. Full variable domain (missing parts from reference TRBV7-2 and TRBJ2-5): GAGVSQSPSNKVTEKGKDVELRCDPISGHTALYWYRQSLGQGLEFLIYFQGNSAPDKSGLPSDRFSAERTGGSVSTLTIQRTQQEDSAVYLCASSLGLDQTQYFGPGTRLLVL.

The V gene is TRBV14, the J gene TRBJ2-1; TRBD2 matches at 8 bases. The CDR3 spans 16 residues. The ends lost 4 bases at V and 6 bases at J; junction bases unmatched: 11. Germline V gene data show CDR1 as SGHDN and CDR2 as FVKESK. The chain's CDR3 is CASSLYPGTRANEQFF. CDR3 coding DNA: TGTGCCAGCAGCCTATACCCCGGGACTAGGGCCAATGAGCAGTTCTTC.

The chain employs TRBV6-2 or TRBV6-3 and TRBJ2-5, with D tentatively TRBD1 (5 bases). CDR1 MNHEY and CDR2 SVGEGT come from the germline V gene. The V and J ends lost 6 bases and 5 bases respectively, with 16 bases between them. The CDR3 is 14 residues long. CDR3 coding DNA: TGTGCCAGCAGACAGGTATCAAGTCGGGAGACCCAGTACTTC. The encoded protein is CASRQVSSRETQYF.

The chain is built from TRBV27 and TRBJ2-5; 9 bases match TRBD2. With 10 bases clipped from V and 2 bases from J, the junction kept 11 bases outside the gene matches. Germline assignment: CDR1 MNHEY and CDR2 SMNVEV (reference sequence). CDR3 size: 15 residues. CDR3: CATSPLAGGQETQYF. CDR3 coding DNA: TGTGCCACCTCCCCCTTGGCGGGGGGGCAAGAGACCCAGTACTTC.

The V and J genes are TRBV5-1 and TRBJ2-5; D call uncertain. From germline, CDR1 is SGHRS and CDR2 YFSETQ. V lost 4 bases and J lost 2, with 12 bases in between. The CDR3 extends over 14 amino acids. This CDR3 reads CASSDTRSQETQYF. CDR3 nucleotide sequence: TGCGCCAGCAGCGATACAAGGTCGCAAGAGACCCAGTACTTC.

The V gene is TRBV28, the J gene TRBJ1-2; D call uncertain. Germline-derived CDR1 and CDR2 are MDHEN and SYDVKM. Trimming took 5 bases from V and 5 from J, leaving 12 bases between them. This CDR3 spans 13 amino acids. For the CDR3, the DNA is TGTGCCAGCAGTGGTGGGATCAGATATGGCTACACCTTC. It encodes CASSGGIRYGYTF.

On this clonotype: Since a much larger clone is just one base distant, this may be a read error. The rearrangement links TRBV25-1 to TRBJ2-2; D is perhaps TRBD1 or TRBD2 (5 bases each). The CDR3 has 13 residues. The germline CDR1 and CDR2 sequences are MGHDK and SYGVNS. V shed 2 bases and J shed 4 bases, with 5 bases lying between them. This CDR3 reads CASSEGGTGELFF. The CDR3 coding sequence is TGTGCCAGCAGTGAAGGGGGCACCGGGGAGCTGTTTTTT.

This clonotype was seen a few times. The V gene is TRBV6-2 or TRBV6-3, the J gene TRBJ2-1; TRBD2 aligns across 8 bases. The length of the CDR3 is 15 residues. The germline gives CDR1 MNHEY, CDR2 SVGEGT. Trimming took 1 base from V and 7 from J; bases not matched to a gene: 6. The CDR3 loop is CASSYYDGGGNEQFF. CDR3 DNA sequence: TGTGCCAGCAGTTACTATGACGGGGGGGGAAATGAGCAGTTCTTC.